Described below is a single T cell receptor beta chain sequence and its context. No antigen is known for it. Being one base from a much bigger clone, this may be a read error. The final CDR3 position lacks the conserved phenylalanine or tryptophan, pointing to a likely read error. The CDR3 contains 14 residues. V lost 3 bases to trimming and J lost 3 bases; unmatched junction nucleotides: 5. These data belong to a study of T cell repertoires in cytomegalovirus infection. Overall study: Signatures in public TCR beta sequences pointed to both CMV infection and matching HLA type. General study results and limits: Dominating the ex vivo response were HLA-C-restricted CMV-specific TCR beta clonotypes. There were carriers of CMV plus the relevant HLA, and cumulative public TCR beta family frequency identified them.

Each CDR3 protein is one row after TCRdb ran MiXCR on the reads. The table lists approximately 500,000 distinct CDR3 sequences, approximately 16% of them singletons, with roughly 25% in the top ten. The J gene is TRBJ2-7, the V gene TRBV12-3 or TRBV12-4, with 7 bases that match TRBD1. The receptor's source is a human donor in good health (CMV status not recorded). Some clones in this sample may be carry-over from other donors' samples. Material: CD8+ T cells from PBMCs. DNA for the CDR3: TGTGCCAGCAGTTTGTCGGGACAGAACTACGAGCAGTACTTA. Protein: CASSLSGQNYEQYL.